These 12 T cell receptor beta chains were sequenced from one sample in a study of T cells in Graves' hyperthyroidism and ophthalmopathy. Amplified TCR beta CDR3 regions came from RNA transcripts. The TCR CDR3 first-round RT-PCR relied on the HTBI primer set. MiXCR, applied by TCRdb to the multiplex PCR reads, yields one record per CDR3 protein. The data show some 420,000 distinct CDR3 sequences, with roughly 13% seen just once and 5.3% held by the top ten. The specimen sequenced was blood. The receptors were sampled from a woman younger than 35 with Graves' hyperthyroidism.

This clonotype was picked up many times. The gene calls are TRBV7-2 and TRBJ2-7; D might be TRBD2 (5 bases). V shed 4 bases and J shed 8 bases, with 12 bases lying between them. CDR3 length: 12 residues. CDR1 and CDR2 (germline): SGHTA, FQGNSA. CDR3 protein: CASSSSGVQQYF. The CDR3 DNA reads TGTGCCAGCAGCTCTTCCGGGGTTCAGCAGTACTTC.

This clonotype came up many times. CDR3 sequence: CAWTRDRNTEAFF. DNA for the CDR3: TGTGCCTGGACCCGGGACAGAAACACTGAAGCTTTCTTT. The genes are TRBV30 and TRBJ1-1; TRBD1 aligns across 7 bases. The J segment lost 2 bases and the V segment lost 4 bases, leaving 4 bases of the junction unmatched. This CDR3 has 13 amino acids. Germline CDR1 reads GTSNPN; CDR2 reads SVGIG (reference sequence).

This clonotype was seen ten or more times. This chain joins TRBV3-1 and TRBJ1-1, with D possibly TRBD1 on 6 matching bases. CDR3 length: 17 amino acids. The germline V and J ends were trimmed by 3 bases and 3 bases, with 20 bases remaining between them. The germline CDR1 and CDR2 sequences are LGHDT and YNNKEL (reference sequence). The CDR3 region is CASSHLSRTVFDTEAFF. The CDR3 DNA reads TGTGCCAGCAGCCACTTATCCCGGACAGTTTTCGACACTGAAGCTTTCTTT. The full variable domain, in which reference TRBV3-1 and TRBJ1-1 provide the parts outside the CDR3, is DTAVSQTPKYLVTQMGNDKSIKCEQNLGHDTMYWYKQDSKKFLKIMFSYNNKELIINETVPNRFSPKSPDKAHLNLHINSLELGDSAVYFCASSHLSRTVFDTEAFFGQGTRLTVV.

In its sample, this clonotype was seen a few times. This chain uses TRBV18 with TRBJ2-3; 11 bases fit TRBD2. The CDR3 length is 16 residues. Germline V gene sequence: CDR1 KGHSH, CDR2 LQKENI. The V segment lost 5 bases and the J segment 5 bases; nucleotides outside the gene matches: 9. The CDR3 DNA follows: TGTGCCAGCTCAACTAGCGGGAGTCTTCTTGGAGATACGCAGTATTTT. Amino acid sequence: CASSTSGSLLGDTQYF. The variable domain in full, completed from reference TRBV18 and TRBJ2-3, reads NAGVMQNPRHLVRRRGQEARLRCSPMKGHSHVYWYRQLPEEGLKFMVYLQKENIIDESGMPKERFSAEFPKEGPSILRIQQVVRGDSAAYFCASSTSGSLLGDTQYFGPGTRLTVL.

The sample holds a few counts of this clonotype. The junction shows a germline mismatch at one end, possibly a read error. The rearrangement uses TRBV28 and TRBJ1-2, with D perhaps matching TRBD1 (5 bases). CDR1 is MDHEN, CDR2 SYDVKM, per germline. The CDR3 has 11 amino acids. In DNA, the CDR3 is TGTGCCAGCAGTTTAGGGCCCCTGGGGGCCTTC. Translation: CASSLGPLGAF.

This clonotype was recorded at least ten times. The rearrangement links TRBV28 to TRBJ1-2; 7 bases fit TRBD1. Germline CDR1 reads MDHEN; CDR2 reads SYDVKM. This CDR3 is 13 amino acids long. V lost 5 bases and J lost 5; bases outside the gene matches: 5. In nucleotides, the CDR3 is TGTGCCAGCAGTCCCGGGACAGTATATGGCTACACCTTC. Protein product: CASSPGTVYGYTF.

This chain connects TRBV6-2 or TRBV6-3 to TRBJ1-1, with 7 nucleotides matching TRBD1. V shed 6 bases and J 0 bases; nucleotides not matched to a gene: 4. The CDR3 loop spans 14 amino acids. Germline V gives CDR1 MNHEY, CDR2 SVGEGT. The CDR3 loop reads CASRWDRLNTEAFF. The CDR3 DNA reads TGTGCCAGCAGATGGGACAGATTGAACACTGAAGCTTTCTTT.

This clonotype was counted between two and nine times. This chain connects TRBV19 to TRBJ2-7; 7 bases line up with TRBD1. The CDR3 runs to 15 residues. The ends lost 3 bases at V and 1 base at J; junction bases unmatched: 6. Germline-derived CDR1 and CDR2 are LNHDA and SQIVND (reference sequence). For the CDR3, the DNA is TGTGCCAGTAGTATGGGGCAGGGGGAATCCTACGAGCAGTACTTC. Residues: CASSMGQGESYEQYF. The full variable domain, rest sourced from reference TRBV19 and TRBJ2-7, is DGGITQSPKYLFRKEGQNVTLSCEQNLNHDAMYWYRQDPGQGLRLIYYSQIVNDFQKGDIAEGYSVSREKKESFPLTVTSAQKNPTAFYLCASSMGQGESYEQYFGPGTRLTVT.

There are many counts of this clonotype. The rearrangement links TRBV28 to TRBJ2-1, with 14 nucleotides matching TRBD2. The V and J ends lost 3 bases and 10 bases, in that order; junction bases with no gene match: 5. The CDR3 length is 15 residues. Germline V gives CDR1 MDHEN, CDR2 SYDVKM. The CDR3 region has the DNA TGTGCCAGCAGTTTGGGGACTAGCGGGAGCTTGGAGCAGTTCTTC. Protein product: CASSLGTSGSLEQFF.

The genes are TRBV6-5 and TRBJ2-1, with 9 bases aligning to TRBD2. The length of the CDR3 is 16 residues. CDR1 and CDR2 (germline): MNHEY, SVGAGI. With 2 bases clipped from V and 3 bases from J, the junction kept 5 bases outside the gene matches. Here the CDR3 DNA reads TGTGCCAGCAGTTACCTAGGGACTAGCCGCTACAATGAGCAGTTCTTC. This encodes CASSYLGTSRYNEQFF.

This clonotype has only a few counts. This sequence joins TRBV5-8 and TRBJ1-6; no clear D gene. The CDR3 consists of 15 residues. CDR1 and CDR2 from the germline V gene are SGHTS and YDEGEE. V lost 0 bases, J lost 7 bases, and 11 bases lay in between. The CDR3 sequence is CASSLEGIGNSPLHF. The CDR3 DNA follows: TGTGCCAGCAGCTTGGAGGGCATTGGGAATTCACCCCTCCACTTT.

This clonotype showed up many times. The chain carries TRBV30 and TRBJ2-7; the match to TRBD1 covers 8 bases. This CDR3 has 15 residues. CDR1 is GTSNPN and CDR2 is SVGIG in the germline V gene (reference sequence). The V and J ends lost 0 bases and 3 bases, in that order; junction bases with no gene match: 7. This chain's CDR3 is CAWSVVGQGIYEQYF. The CDR3 DNA follows: TGTGCCTGGAGTGTCGTTGGACAGGGTATCTACGAGCAGTACTTC.